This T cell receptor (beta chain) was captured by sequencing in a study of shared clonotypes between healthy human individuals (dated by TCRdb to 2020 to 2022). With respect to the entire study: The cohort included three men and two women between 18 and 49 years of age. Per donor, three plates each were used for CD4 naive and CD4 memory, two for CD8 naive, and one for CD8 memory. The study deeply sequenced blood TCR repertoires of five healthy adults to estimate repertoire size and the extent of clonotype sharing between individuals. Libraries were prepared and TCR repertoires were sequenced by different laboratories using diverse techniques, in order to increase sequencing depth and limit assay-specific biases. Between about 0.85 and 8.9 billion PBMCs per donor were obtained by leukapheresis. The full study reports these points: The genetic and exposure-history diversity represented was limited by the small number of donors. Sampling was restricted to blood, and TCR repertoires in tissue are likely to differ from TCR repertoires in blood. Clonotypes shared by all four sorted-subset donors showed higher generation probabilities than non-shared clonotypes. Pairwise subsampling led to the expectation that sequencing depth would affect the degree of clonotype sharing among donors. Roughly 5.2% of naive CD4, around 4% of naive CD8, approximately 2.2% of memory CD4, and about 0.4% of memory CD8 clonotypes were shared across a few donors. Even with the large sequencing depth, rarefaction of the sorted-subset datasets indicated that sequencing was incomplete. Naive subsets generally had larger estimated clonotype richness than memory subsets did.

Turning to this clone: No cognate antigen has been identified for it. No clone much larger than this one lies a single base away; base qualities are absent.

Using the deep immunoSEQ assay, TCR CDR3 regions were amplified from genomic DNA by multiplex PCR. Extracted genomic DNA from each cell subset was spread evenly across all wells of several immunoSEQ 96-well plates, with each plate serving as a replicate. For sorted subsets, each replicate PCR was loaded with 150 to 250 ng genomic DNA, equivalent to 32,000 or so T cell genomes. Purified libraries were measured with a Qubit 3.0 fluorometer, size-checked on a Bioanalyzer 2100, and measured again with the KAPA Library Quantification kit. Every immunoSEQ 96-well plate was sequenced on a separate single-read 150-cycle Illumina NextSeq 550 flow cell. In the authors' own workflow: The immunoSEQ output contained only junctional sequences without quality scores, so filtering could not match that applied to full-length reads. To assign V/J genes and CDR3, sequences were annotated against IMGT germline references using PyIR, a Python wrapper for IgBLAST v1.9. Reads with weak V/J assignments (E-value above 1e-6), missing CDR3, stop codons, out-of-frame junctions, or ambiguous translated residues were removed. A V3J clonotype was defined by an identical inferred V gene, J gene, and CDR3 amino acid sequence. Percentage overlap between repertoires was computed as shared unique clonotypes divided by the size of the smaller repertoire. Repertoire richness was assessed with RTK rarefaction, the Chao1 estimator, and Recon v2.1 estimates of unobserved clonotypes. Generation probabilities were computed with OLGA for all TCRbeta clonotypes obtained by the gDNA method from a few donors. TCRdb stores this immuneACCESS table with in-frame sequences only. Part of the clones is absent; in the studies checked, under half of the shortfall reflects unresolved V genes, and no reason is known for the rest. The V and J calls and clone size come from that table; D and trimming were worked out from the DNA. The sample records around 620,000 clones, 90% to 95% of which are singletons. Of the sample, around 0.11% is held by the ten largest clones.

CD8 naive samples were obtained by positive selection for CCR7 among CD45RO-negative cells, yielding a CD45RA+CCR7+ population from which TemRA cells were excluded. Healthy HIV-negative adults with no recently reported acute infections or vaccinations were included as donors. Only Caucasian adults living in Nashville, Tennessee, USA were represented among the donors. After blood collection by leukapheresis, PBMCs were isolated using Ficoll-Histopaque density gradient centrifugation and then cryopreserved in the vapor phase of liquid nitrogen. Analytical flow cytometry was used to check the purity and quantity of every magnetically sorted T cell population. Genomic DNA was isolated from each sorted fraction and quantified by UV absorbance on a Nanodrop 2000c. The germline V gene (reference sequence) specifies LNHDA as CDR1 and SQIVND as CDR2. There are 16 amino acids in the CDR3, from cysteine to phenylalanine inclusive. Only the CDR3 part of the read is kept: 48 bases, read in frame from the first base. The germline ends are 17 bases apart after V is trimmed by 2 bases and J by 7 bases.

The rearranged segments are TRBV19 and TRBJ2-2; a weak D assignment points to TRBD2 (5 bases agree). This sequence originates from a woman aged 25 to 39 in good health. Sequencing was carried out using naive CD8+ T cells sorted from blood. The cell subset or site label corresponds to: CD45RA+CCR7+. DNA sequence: TGTGCCAGTAGTATAATCCTAGCCGGGCTTAACGGGGAGCTGTTTTTT. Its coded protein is CASSIILAGLNGELFF.